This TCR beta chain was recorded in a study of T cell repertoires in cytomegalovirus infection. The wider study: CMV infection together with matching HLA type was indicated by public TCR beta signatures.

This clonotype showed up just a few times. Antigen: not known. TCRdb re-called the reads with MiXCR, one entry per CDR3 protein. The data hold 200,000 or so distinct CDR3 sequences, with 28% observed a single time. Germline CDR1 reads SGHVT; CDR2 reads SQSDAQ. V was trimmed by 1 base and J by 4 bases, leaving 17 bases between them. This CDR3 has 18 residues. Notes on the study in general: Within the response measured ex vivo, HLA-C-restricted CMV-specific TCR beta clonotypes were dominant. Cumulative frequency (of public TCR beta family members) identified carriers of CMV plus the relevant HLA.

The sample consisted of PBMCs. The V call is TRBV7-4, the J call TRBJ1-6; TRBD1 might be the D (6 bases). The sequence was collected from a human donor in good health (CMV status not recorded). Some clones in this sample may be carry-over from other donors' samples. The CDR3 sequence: CASSLVVTLRGYNSPLHF. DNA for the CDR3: TGTGCCAGCAGCTTAGTCGTCACCCTTAGGGGGTATAATTCACCCCTCCACTTT.